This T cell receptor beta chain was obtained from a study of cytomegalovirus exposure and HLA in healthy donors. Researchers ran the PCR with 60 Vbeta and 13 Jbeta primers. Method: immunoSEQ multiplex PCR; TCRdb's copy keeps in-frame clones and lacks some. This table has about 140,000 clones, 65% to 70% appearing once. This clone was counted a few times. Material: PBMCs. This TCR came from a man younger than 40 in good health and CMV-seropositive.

The CDR3 sequence is CASSLTRGPGTEAFF. Here the CDR3 DNA reads TGTGCCAGCAGTTTAACGAGGGGGCCCGGCACTGAAGCTTTCTTT. The chain is built from TRBV27 and TRBJ1-1, with TRBD1 matching over 7 bases. J gave up 4 bases and V 2 bases, and 7 bases lay outside the gene matches. The CDR3 loop spans 15 amino acids. Germline V gene sequence: CDR1 MNHEY, CDR2 SMNVEV (reference sequence).